This paragraph reports one TCR beta chain. This sample stems from a study of cytomegalovirus exposure and HLA in healthy donors. The CDR3 covers 13 residues. Trimming cost V 5 bases and J 7 bases, with 15 bases left between them. Looked up from germline, CDR1 is KGHSH and CDR2 is LQKENI. Use of 60 Vbeta and 13 Jbeta primers characterized the PCR. Some clones are missing from TCRdb's copy, which holds only in-frame ones; the method was immunoSEQ multiplex PCR. The table includes 75,000 to 90,000 clones, around 66% detected once. The rearrangement links TRBV18 to TRBJ2-7; TRBD1 might be the D (8 bases). This TCR came from a woman aged 40 to 55 in good health and CMV-seropositive. Sequenced: PBMCs. CDR3 loop: CASSSTGGAEQYF. CDR3 in DNA: TGTGCCAGCTCATCTACAGGGGGGGCGGAGCAGTACTTC.